A selection of T cell receptor beta chains follows, all from one sample in a study of regulatory T cells in long-lasting Graves disease. From the multiplex PCR reads, TCRdb called clonotypes with MiXCR, one entry per CDR3 protein. The profile shows around 250,000 distinct CDR3 sequences, around 16% of them singletons. This specimen consisted of peripheral blood mononuclear cells (PBMCs), obtained at new diagnosis, from a patient treated with antithyroid drugs. The receptors shown here come from a female donor with Graves disease. CDR3s include the opening cysteine and the closing phenylalanine or tryptophan. The D gene is left open where the match is weak. The size entry is marked missing in some rows and otherwise reads once, few, many or a size class.

TRBV18	TRBJ1-1	15	.	.	CASSPPPGGYTEAFF	TGTGCCAGCTCACCTCCTCCCGGGGGGTATACTGAAGCTTTCTTT
TRBV4-1	TRBJ1-3	16	.	many	CASSQTGGPAGNTIYF	TGCGCCAGCAGCCAAACGGGGGGACCCGCTGGAAACACCATATATTTT
TRBV4-2	TRBJ1-1	17	.	many	CASSQDEERRLNTEAFF	TGTGCCAGCAGCCAAGATGAGGAGAGGAGGCTGAACACTGAAGCTTTCTTT
TRBV7-3	TRBJ1-2	13	TRBD1	many	CASSPGTVYGYTF	TGTGCCAGCAGCCCCGGGACAGTTTATGGCTACACCTTC
TRBV6-1	TRBJ2-1	14	.	many	CASSEIGGSDEQFF	TGTGCCAGCAGTGAAATCGGCGGGTCCGATGAGCAGTTCTTC
TRBV27	TRBJ2-4	13	.	many	CASSLLVGDIQYF	TGTGCCAGCAGTTTGCTAGTAGGGGACATTCAGTACTTC
TRBV20-1	TRBJ2-7	14	TRBD2	.	CSAIRTSGTYEQYF	TGCAGTGCTATCCGGACTAGCGGAACCTACGAGCAGTACTTC
TRBV28	TRBJ1-1	14	.	many	CASSLGSMNTEAFF	TGTGCCAGCAGTTTAGGAAGTATGAACACTGAAGCTTTCTTT
TRBV10-2	TRBJ2-7	11	.	many	CASTRRYEQYF	TGCGCCAGCACTCGGAGATACGAGCAGTACTTC
TRBV12-3/TRBV12-4	TRBJ2-7	17	TRBD2	.	CASSPTPGLAGFYEQYF	TGTGCCAGCAGCCCAACACCCGGACTAGCGGGATTCTACGAGCAGTACTTC